The sequence of this T cell receptor (beta chain) was determined in a study of blood T cell repertoires in COVID-19. Study in general: COVID-19 samples, acute and convalescent, were from the United States, Italy and Spain. The analysed material was cDNA or gDNA that came from T cells, B-cell-depleted T cells, or PBMCs.

There are 14 residues in the CDR3. Germline CDR1 LGHNT, CDR2 FRNRAP. Deletions cut 7 bases from V and 5 bases from J, with 12 bases between. Per the original methods: Reference gene primer amplification gave estimated nucleated cell counts. Measured with immunoSEQ multiplex PCR; TCRdb has only the in-frame clones, and not every one. D and trimming come from the DNA, and the V and J calls and clone size come from that table. The data show over 250,000 clones, less than 90% seen once. The sequence came from a human donor in a cohort sampled during active COVID-19. The chain links TRBV12-5 to TRBJ1-6; D might be TRBD1 (5 bases). The specimen was peripheral blood. CDR3 coding DNA: TGTGCTAGTGCCAAGGACACCAATAATTCACCCCTCCACTTT. Protein: CASAKDTNNSPLHF.